The T cell receptor (beta chain) described here comes from a study of T cell changes during pregnancy in multiple sclerosis. Libraries were prepared by immunoSEQ multiplex PCR; TCRdb keeps only in-frame clonotypes and omits some of them. The profile shows tens of thousands of clones, around nine tenths of them singletons. This CDR3 region has 15 residues. V lost 0 bases, J lost 2 bases, and 8 bases lay in between. CDR1 and CDR2 from the germline V gene are SGHRS and YFSETQ. Specimen: peripheral blood from another person, used as feeder cells. The V and J genes are TRBV5-1 and TRBJ2-2, with D possibly being TRBD1 (5 bases). The sequence was obtained from a human donor whose cells served as feeder cells for cultures in a pregnancy study. CDR3 region: CASSLGGVNTGELFF. The CDR3 DNA reads TGCGCCAGCAGCTTGGGGGGCGTAAACACCGGGGAGCTGTTTTTT.